This TCR beta chain is from a study of blood T cell repertoires in COVID-19. Study-wide background: The United States, Italy and Spain were the sources of the acute and convalescent COVID-19 samples.

While infection was still active, Seattle patients were enrolled and then followed longitudinally. Germline assignment: CDR1 SNHLY and CDR2 FYNNEI. V lost 5 bases to trimming and J lost 6 bases; unmatched junction nucleotides: 5. The CDR3 contains 13 residues. Per the study methods: Estimation of nucleated cell counts was performed using reference gene primer amplification. The table came from immunoSEQ multiplex PCR; TCRdb's copy has only in-frame clones and leaves some out. That table supplies the V and J calls and clone size; D and trimming were determined from the DNA. The data contain 250,000 to 350,000 clones, around nine tenths of them singletons.

The chain employs TRBV2 and TRBJ2-7, with TRBD1 identical over 9 bases. The TCR was taken from a woman aged 25 to 45 with COVID-19, enrolled during active disease. Sequenced material: peripheral blood. The CDR3 DNA sequence: TGTGCCAGCAGTCGGGACAGGGCGGCCGAGCAGTACTTC. This codes for CASSRDRAAEQYF. Full variable domain (rest looked up from reference TRBV2 and TRBJ2-7): EPEVTQTPSHQVTQMGQEVILRCVPISNHLYFYWYRQILGQKVEFLVSFYNNEISEKSEIFDDQFSVERPDGSNFTLKIRSTKLEDSAMYFCASSRDRAAEQYFGPGTRLTVT.